This T cell receptor beta chain comes out of a study of CD8+CD57+ T cells in acquired aplastic anemia. Looking at the study overall: DNA from sorted CD4+ and CD8+ cells averaged 3.2 ug.

Both TCR beta VDJ combination and CDR3 sequence profiling were carried out. Genomic DNA was the template for this profiling. Each CDR3 protein gets one entry after TCRdb re-called the reads with MiXCR. The data contain around 190,000 distinct CDR3 sequences, around 63% of them singletons. Trimming shortened V by 8 bases and J by 2 bases, and 10 bases separated the two germline ends. Germline CDR1 MNHEY, CDR2 SMNVEV (reference sequence). The CDR3 runs 12 residues. This clonotype was seen at least ten times. The chain is built from TRBV27 and TRBJ2-7; D might be TRBD2 (7 bases). This TCR came from a human donor in good health. The sample consisted of sorted CD4+, CD8+, or CD8+CD57+ T cells (not recorded which) from PBMCs. CDR3 bases: TGTGCCAGCCGGGGGGCGACCTACGAGCAGTACTTC. Its translation: CASRGATYEQYF.